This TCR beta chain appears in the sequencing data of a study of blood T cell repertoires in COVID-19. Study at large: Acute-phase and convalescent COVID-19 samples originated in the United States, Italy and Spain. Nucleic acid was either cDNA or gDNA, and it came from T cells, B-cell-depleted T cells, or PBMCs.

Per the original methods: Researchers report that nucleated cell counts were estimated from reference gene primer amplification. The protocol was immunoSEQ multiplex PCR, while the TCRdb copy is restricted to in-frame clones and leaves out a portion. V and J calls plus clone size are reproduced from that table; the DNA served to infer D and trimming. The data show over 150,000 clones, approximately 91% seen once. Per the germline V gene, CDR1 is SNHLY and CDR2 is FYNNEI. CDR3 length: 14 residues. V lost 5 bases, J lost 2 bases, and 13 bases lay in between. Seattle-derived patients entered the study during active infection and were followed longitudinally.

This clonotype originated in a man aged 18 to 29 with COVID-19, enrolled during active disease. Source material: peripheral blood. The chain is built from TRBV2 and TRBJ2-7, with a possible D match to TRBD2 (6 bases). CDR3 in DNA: TGTGCCAGCAGTATCATTGGACTACCCTACGAGCAGTACTTC. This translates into CASSIIGLPYEQYF.